The present T cell receptor beta chain was sequenced within a study of long-term antiretroviral therapy in people with HIV. About the study: Samples from the earliest time points predate the 2015 immediate-ART recommendation by about a decade. Findings and caveats of the study: All time points showed a repertoire dominated by clones expanded before ART. After ART, diversity increased yet remained lower than transplant donor controls.

V was pared by 0 bases and J by 3 bases, with 6 bases of the junction left unmatched. CDR1 and CDR2 from the germline V gene are SGHRS and YFSETQ. The CDR3 sequence is 15 residues long. An immunoSEQ assay, version v3.0, was performed at survey level. Clones were read by immunoSEQ multiplex PCR, and TCRdb kept only the in-frame ones, dropping some. In the table there are around 39,000 clones, roughly 80% of which are singletons. With respect to this clone: Its antigen is not known.

The sample here was unsorted PBMCs, taken 1 year after starting antiretroviral therapy. The clonotype was recovered from a man in his late teens or twenties with HIV. The V call is TRBV5-1, the J call TRBJ2-7, with TRBD1 identical over 7 bases. CDR3 DNA sequence: TGCGCCAGCAGCTTGGGTGGGACAGAGAACTACGAGCAGTACTTC. Protein: CASSLGGTENYEQYF.